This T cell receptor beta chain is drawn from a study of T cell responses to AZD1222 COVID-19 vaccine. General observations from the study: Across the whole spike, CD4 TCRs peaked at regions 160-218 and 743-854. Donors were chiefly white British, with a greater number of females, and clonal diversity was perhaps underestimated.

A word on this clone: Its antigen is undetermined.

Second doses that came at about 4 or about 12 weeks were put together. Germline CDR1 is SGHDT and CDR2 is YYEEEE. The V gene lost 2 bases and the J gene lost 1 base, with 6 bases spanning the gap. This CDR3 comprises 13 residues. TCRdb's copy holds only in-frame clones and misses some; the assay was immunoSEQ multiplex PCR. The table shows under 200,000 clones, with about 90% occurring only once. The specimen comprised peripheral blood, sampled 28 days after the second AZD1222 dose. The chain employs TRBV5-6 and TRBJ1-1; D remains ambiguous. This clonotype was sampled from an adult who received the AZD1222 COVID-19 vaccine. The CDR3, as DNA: TGTGCCAGCAGCTTAGCGGGGAACACTGAAGCTTTCTTT. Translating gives CASSLAGNTEAFF.